This paragraph reports one TCR beta chain. Its antigen is currently unknown. This sample is part of a study of shared clonotypes between healthy human individuals. Scientists sequenced DNA from unsorted PBMC on ten immunoSEQ deep assay plates. TCRdb keeps only in-frame clones here, not all; method: immunoSEQ multiplex PCR. Counted here are approximately 480,000 clones, about three quarters occurring once; the ten biggest clones make up under 15%. The germline V and J ends were trimmed by 1 base and 9 bases, with 1 base remaining between them. CDR3 length: 11 residues. CDR1 is MGHRA and CDR2 is YSYEKL in the germline V gene. Overall study findings and caveats: Tissues were not sampled, only blood, and their repertoires likely differ.

The clonotype comes from a middle-aged woman in good health. Some clones in this sample may be carry-over from other donors' samples. The rearrangement links TRBV4-1 to TRBJ1-6; no firm D call. Sequenced: PBMCs. The CDR3 DNA sequence: TGCGCCAGCAGCCAAGGTTCACCCCTCCACTTT. This encodes CASSQGSPLHF.